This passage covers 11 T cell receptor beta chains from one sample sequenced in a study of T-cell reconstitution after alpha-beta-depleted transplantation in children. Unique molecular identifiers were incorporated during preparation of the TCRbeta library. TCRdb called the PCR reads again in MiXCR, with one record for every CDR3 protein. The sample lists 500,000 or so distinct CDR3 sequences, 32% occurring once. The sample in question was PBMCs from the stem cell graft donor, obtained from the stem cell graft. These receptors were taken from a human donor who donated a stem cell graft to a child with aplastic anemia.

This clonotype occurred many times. The CDR3 here is CASSLGWGGQSRNEKLFF. As DNA, the CDR3 is TGTGCCAGCAGCTTAGGATGGGGCGGACAGTCCAGGAATGAAAAACTGTTTTTT. The rearrangement joins TRBV11-3 to TRBJ1-4; D possibly corresponds to TRBD1 (6 bases). Deletions cut 1 base from V and 5 bases from J, with 20 bases between. Germline V CDR1 and CDR2: SGHNT, YENEEA. CDR3 length: 18 residues.

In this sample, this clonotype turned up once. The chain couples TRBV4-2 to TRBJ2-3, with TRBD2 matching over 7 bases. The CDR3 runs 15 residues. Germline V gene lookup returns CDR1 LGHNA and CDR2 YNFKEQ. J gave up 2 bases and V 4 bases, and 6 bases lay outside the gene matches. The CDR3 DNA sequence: TGTGCCAGCAGCCCCAAAGCGGGGTTCACAGATACGCAGTATTTT. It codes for CASSPKAGFTDTQYF.

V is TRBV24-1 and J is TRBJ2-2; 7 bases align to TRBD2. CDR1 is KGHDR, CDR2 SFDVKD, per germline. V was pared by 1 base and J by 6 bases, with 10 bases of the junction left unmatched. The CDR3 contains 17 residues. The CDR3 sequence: CATSDFGAGDLPGELFF. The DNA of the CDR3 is TGTGCCACCAGTGATTTTGGGGCGGGAGACCTTCCCGGGGAGCTGTTTTTT.

This chain's CDR3 is CSVRDTSQETQYF. The CDR3 DNA reads TGCAGCGTTCGCGACACTAGCCAAGAGACCCAGTACTTC. The rearrangement joins TRBV29-1 to TRBJ2-5; the D gene is possibly TRBD2 (5 bases). The germline V gene has CDR1 SQVTM and CDR2 ANQGSEA. The CDR3 spans 13 residues. The V end lost 5 bases, the J end lost 1 base, and 11 bases lay between the germline ends.

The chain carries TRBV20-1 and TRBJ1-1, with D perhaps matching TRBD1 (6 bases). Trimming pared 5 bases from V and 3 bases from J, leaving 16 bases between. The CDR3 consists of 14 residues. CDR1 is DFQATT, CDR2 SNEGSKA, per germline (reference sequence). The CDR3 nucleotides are TGCAGTGCTCGGGGGGCAGCAAGGGACACTGAAGCTTTCTTT. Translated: CSARGAARDTEAFF.

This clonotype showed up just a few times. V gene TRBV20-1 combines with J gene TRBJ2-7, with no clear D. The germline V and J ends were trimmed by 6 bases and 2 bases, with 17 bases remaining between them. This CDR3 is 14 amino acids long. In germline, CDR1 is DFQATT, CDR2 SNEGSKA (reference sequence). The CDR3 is CSAGQAAPTYEQYF. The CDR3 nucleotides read TGCAGTGCAGGCCAGGCGGCCCCGACCTACGAGCAGTACTTC.

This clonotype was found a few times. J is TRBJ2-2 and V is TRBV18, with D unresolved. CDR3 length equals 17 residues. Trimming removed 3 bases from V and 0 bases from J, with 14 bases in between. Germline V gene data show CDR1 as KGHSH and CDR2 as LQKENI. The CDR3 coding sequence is TGTGCCAGCTCACCCAACATTTACACTGCGAACACCGGGGAGCTGTTTTTT. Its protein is CASSPNIYTANTGELFF. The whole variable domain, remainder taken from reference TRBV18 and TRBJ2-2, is NAGVMQNPRHLVRRRGQEARLRCSPMKGHSHVYWYRQLPEEGLKFMVYLQKENIIDESGMPKERFSAEFPKEGPSILRIQQVVRGDSAAYFCASSPNIYTANTGELFFGEGSRLTVL.

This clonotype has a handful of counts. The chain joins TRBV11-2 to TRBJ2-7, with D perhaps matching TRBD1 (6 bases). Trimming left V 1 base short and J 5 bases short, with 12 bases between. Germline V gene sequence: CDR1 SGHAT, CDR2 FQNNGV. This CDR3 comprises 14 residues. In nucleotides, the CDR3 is TGTGCCAGCAGCTTAGTAGGGGGAAGGAACGAGCAGTACTTC. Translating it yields CASSLVGGRNEQYF.

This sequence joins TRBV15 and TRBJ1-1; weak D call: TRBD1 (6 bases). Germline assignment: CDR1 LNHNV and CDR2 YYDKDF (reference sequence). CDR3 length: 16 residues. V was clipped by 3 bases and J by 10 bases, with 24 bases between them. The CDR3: CATSSPRTDAVPPAFF. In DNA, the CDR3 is TGTGCCACCAGCAGTCCAAGGACAGACGCGGTTCCCCCAGCTTTCTTT.

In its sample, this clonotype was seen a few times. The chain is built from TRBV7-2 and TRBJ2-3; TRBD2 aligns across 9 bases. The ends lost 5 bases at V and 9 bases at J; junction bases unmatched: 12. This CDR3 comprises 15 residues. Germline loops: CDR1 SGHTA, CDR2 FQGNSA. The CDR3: CASSLTSGLTPTQYF. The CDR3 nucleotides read TGTGCCAGCAGCCTGACTAGCGGTCTAACCCCGACGCAGTATTTT.

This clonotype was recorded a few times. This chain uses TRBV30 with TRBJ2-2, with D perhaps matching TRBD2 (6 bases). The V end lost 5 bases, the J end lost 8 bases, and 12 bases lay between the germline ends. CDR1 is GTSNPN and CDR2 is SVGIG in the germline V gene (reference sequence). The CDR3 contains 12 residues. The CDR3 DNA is TGTGCCTGGGCACCGGGACTTGGGGAGCTGTTTTTT. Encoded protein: CAWAPGLGELFF. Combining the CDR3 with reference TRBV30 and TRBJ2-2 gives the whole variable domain SQTIHQWPATLVQPVGSPLSLECTVEGTSNPNLYWYRQAAGRGLQLLFYSVGIGQISSEVPQNLSASRPQDRQFILSSKKLLLSDSGFYLCAWAPGLGELFFGEGSRLTVL.